The TCR beta chain under discussion was sequenced for a study of T cell repertoires in aging, cancer and after chemotherapy. Only a few counts were recorded for this clonotype. The antigen is unknown. The CDR3 contains 16 residues. V was clipped by 1 base and J by 4 bases; unmatched bases: 2. From germline, CDR1 is SGHNT and CDR2 YYREEE (reference sequence). Study-wide results and caveats: In healthy donors, age-related TCR diversity loss mainly reflected lost richness. Age-matched healthy donors had significantly more diverse, less clonal blood TCR repertoires than untreated cancer patients.

A mixed TRB-A/B primer pool amplified rearranged TRB by multiplex touch-down PCR. From the multiplex PCR reads, TCRdb called clonotypes with MiXCR, one entry per CDR3 protein. Of some 4,900 distinct CDR3 sequences listed, roughly a quarter are singletons. Peripheral blood genomic DNA, not sorted cells or RNA, was the template. Sequenced sample: blood. This clonotype was sampled from a human donor in good health. The gene calls are TRBV5-4 and TRBJ2-1; 13 bases match TRBD2. This CDR3 is CASSLKLAGGYNEQFF. The CDR3 bases are TGTGCCAGCAGCTTGAAACTAGCGGGGGGGTACAATGAGCAGTTCTTC.